What follows is one T cell receptor beta chain and its context. Germline CDR1 reads SQVTM; CDR2 reads ANQGSEA. The V segment lost 3 bases and the J segment 0 bases; nucleotides outside the gene matches: 2. There are 15 residues in the CDR3. The data were taken from a study of T cell responses to AZD1222 COVID-19 vaccine. TCRdb's copy holds only in-frame clones and misses some; the assay was immunoSEQ multiplex PCR. The sample contains roughly 84,000 clones, roughly 85% of which appear only once. The V and J genes are TRBV29-1 and TRBJ2-1; TRBD2 matches at 10 bases. The receptor's source is an adult who received the AZD1222 COVID-19 vaccine. This specimen consisted of peripheral blood, obtained 28 days after the second AZD1222 dose. CDR3 bases: TGCAGCGTTGAGGGACTAGCGCCCTCCTACAATGAGCAGTTCTTC. Its protein product is CSVEGLAPSYNEQFF.